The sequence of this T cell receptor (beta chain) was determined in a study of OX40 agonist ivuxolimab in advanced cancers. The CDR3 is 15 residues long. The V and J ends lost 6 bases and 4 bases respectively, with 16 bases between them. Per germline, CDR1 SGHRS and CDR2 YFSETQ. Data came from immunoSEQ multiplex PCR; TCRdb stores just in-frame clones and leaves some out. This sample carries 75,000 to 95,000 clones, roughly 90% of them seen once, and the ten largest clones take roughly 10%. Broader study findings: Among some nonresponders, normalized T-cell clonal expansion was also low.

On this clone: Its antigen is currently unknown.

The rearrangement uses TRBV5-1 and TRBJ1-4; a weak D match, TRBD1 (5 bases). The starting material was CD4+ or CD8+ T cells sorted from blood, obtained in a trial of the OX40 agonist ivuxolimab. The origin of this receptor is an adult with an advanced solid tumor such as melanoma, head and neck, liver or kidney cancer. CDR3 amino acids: CASTNGGQVNEKLFF. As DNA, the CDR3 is TGCGCCAGCACCAACGGCGGACAAGTTAATGAAAAACTGTTTTTT.